The 12 T cell receptor beta chains presented below share a single source sample, sequenced in a study of response to subunit inactivated influenza vaccine (dated by TCRdb to the late 2010s). The library was made by RT-PCR. Data came from an Illumina HiSeq 2500. TCRdb reworked the public reads: Q25 trimming with fastp, MiXCR clone assembly, productive beta chains retained. Every entry covers one CDR3 protein and lists the most common genes and DNA from its rows. This sample lists roughly 500,000 distinct CDR3 sequences; approximately 15% were detected once. 2.5% to 3.5% of the sample is held by the ten biggest clonotypes. Sequencing was performed on CD4+ T cells sorted from PBMCs, taken approximately 25 months after vaccination. The receptors come from a man between 50 and 70 years old who received an inactivated influenza vaccine. Donor details come from another sample of the same person, matched by shared clones.

V is TRBV7-2 and J is TRBJ2-6; D ambiguous. V was cut by 1 base and J by 5 bases, with 3 bases left in between. The CDR3 covers 13 residues. The germline CDR1 and CDR2 sequences are SGHTA and FQGNSA. Here the CDR3 DNA reads TGTGCCAGCAGCTTAGTTAGGGCCAACGTCCTGACTTTC. Amino acids: CASSLVRANVLTF.

The rearrangement uses TRBV4-3 and TRBJ2-3; tentative D call: TRBD2 (6 bases). Trimming took 4 bases from V and 11 from J, leaving 19 bases between them. The CDR3 has 14 amino acids. Germline assignment: CDR1 LGHNA and CDR2 YSLEER. The DNA of the CDR3 is TGCGCCAGCAGCCCGACGAACCGACCGGGGGAGCAGTATTTT. Amino acids: CASSPTNRPGEQYF.

The chain joins TRBV12-3 or TRBV12-4 to TRBJ2-1; no definite D call. The CDR3 contains 16 residues. Trimming pared 3 bases from V and 1 base from J, leaving 13 bases between. The CDR3 DNA sequence: TGTGCCAGCAGTTTCGGGCTCCTGAGGTCCTACAATGAGCAGTTCTTC. Translating gives CASSFGLLRSYNEQFF.

CDR3 sequence reads: CSAYQGNQPQHF. DNA for the CDR3: TGCAGTGCTTACCAGGGTAATCAGCCCCAGCATTTT. This chain connects TRBV20-1 to TRBJ1-5; possibly TRBD1 for D (5 bases). Germline assignment: CDR1 DFQATT and CDR2 SNEGSKA (reference sequence). Trimming removed 5 bases at V and 4 bases at J, with 9 bases between. The CDR3 length is 12 residues.

This clonotype was found a few times. The chain combines TRBV24-1 with TRBJ2-7; D might be TRBD1 (5 bases). With 2 bases removed from V and 0 bases from J, the gap between germline ends came to 10 bases. Germline V CDR1 and CDR2: KGHDR, SFDVKD. CDR3 length equals 15 residues. CDR3: CATSDSQGYSYEQYF. CDR3 nucleotides: TGTGCCACCAGTGATTCGCAGGGTTACTCCTACGAGCAGTACTTC.

This clonotype was recorded many times. The J gene is TRBJ2-2, the V gene TRBV10-3; D ambiguous. The CDR3 extends over 15 amino acids. Germline CDR1 is ENHRY and CDR2 is SYGVKD. V was trimmed by 4 bases and J by 0 bases, leaving 9 bases between them. This CDR3 reads CAISGSTPNTGELFF. The CDR3 region has the DNA TGTGCCATCAGTGGGAGCACTCCGAACACCGGGGAGCTGTTTTTT.

This chain joins TRBV3-1 and TRBJ2-3; D is ambiguous. The CDR3 length is 13 residues. Germline loops: CDR1 LGHDT, CDR2 YNNKEL (reference sequence). V lost 8 bases to trimming and J lost 8 bases, with 17 bases between them. The CDR3 DNA reads TGTGCCAGCCGATCTTTGGGTTCGGGTACGCAGTATTTT. As protein: CASRSLGSGTQYF.

This clonotype was seen more than once but under ten times. This chain connects TRBV3-1 to TRBJ1-6; 9 bases are shared with TRBD1. J lost 9 bases, V lost 6 bases, and 3 bases had no gene match. The V gene's germline CDR1 is LGHDT and CDR2 YNNKEL (reference sequence). This CDR3 spans 13 amino acids. DNA of the CDR3: TGTGCCAGCAGAGGACAGGGGAGTTCACCCCTCCACTTT. This translates into CASRGQGSSPLHF.

The chain links TRBV10-2 to TRBJ2-4, with 7 bases fitting TRBD1. Germline CDR1 reads WSHSY; CDR2 reads SAAADI. The CDR3 contains 15 residues. V lost 6 bases to trimming and J lost 1 base; unmatched junction nucleotides: 6. The CDR3 sequence is CASSLGDSAKNIQYF. As DNA, the CDR3 is TGCGCCAGCAGCCTAGGGGACAGCGCCAAAAACATTCAGTACTTC.

Here the CDR3 DNA reads TGTGCCAGCACCCCAGGGACGAGCACAGATACGCAGTATTTT. As protein: CASTPGTSTDTQYF. The V and J genes are TRBV6-1 and TRBJ2-3; D assignment may be TRBD1 or TRBD2 (5 bases each). Between the trimmed V and J ends, which lost 7 bases and 0 bases, there was a span of 11 bases. In germline, CDR1 is MNHNS, CDR2 SASEGT. The CDR3 length is 14 residues.

This clonotype was seen repeatedly, ten times or more. V and J are TRBV4-2 and TRBJ2-2; D gene uncertain. This CDR3 is built from 16 residues. CDR1 LGHNA and CDR2 YNFKEQ come from the germline V gene. Trimming took off 0 bases at V and 0 bases at J, with 8 bases between the two ends. The CDR3 nucleotides read TGTGCCAGCAGCCAAGACACACCGTCGAACACCGGGGAGCTGTTTTTT. Encoded protein: CASSQDTPSNTGELFF.

The rearrangement links TRBV20-1 to TRBJ2-2; 9 nucleotides agree with TRBD2. CDR3 size: 16 residues. Germline-derived CDR1 and CDR2 are DFQATT and SNEGSKA (reference sequence). J was trimmed by 0 bases and V by 6 bases; bases with no gene match: 8. CDR3 sequence reads: CSATDPSGANTGELFF. CDR3 DNA: TGCAGTGCCACCGACCCTAGCGGGGCGAACACCGGGGAGCTGTTTTTT.